This T cell receptor beta chain was observed in a study of metastatic and nonmetastatic thyroid tumors (dated by TCRdb to 2020 to 2021). Concerning the study at large: Repertoires were compared across peripheral blood and tumor or nodule tissue samples from malignant and benign thyroid patients. Study-level results and caveats: In both blood and tumor samples, malignant tumors were reported to have significantly higher TCR beta diversity than benign nodules.

Trimming leaves V shorter by 1 base and J shorter by 6 bases, with the junction holding 0 bases beyond the gene matches. Counted from cysteine to phenylalanine, this CDR3 has 15 amino acids. Solely the CDR3 DNA is kept, with 45 bases framed from the first base. From the germline V gene, CDR1 is MNHNS and CDR2 is SASEGT. Before undergoing thyroid surgery, none of the patients had been given any kind of treatment. Using T-cell receptor beta sequencing, the study looked back at clinical samples from patients collected from the early 2010s to the late 2010s. Library preparation was by PCR. The run used an Illumina HiSeq 4000. High-throughput sequencing was used to profile the TCR beta-chain CDR3 region of each patient. The paper's data handling went like this. Drawing on CDR3 differences between clinicopathological groups, the researchers built a classifier meant to tell apart patients with distant-metastatic papillary thyroid cancer. The Shannon index was used to measure repertoire diversity, and the Morisita-Horn index was used to measure how similar tumor and blood repertoires were. TCRdb's own reprocessing of the public reads used fastp at Q25 and MiXCR and kept productive beta chains. The V and J calls and clone size are TCRdb's, not the authors'. The sample has 35,000 to 50,000 clones on record, 28% of them singletons. The top ten clonotypes cover almost 10% of the sample.

This clone was detected ten times or more. Its antigen is currently not known. Nothing much larger sits one base from this clone, and base qualities are not available. The sequenced sample was blood. This sequence was found in a male donor with papillary thyroid cancer or a benign thyroid nodule (not recorded which). Some clones in this sample may be carry-over from other donors' samples. The chain employs TRBV6-1 and TRBJ2-3, with 14 junctional bases fitting TRBD2. CDR3 sequence: CASSEGTSGGDTQYF. The sequenced DNA is TGTGCCAGCAGTGAAGGGACTAGCGGGGGGGATACGCAGTATTTT.